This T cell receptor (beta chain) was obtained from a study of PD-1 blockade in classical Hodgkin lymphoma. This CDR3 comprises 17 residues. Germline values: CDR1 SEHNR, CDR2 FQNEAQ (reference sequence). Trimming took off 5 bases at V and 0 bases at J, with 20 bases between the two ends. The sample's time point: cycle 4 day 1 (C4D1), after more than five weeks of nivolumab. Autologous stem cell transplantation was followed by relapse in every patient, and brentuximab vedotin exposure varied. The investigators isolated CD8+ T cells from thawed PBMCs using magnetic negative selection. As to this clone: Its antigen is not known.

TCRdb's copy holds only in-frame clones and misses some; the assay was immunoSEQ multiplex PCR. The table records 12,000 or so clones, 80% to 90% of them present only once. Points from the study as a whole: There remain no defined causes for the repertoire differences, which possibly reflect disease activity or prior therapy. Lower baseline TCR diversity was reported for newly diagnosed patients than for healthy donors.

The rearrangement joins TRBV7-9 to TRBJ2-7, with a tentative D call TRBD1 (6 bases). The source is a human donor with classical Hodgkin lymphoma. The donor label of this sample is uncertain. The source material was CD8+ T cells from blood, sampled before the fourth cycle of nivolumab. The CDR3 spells CASSPSLDRTGSYEQYF. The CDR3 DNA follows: TGTGCCAGCAGCCCTAGCCTCGACAGGACCGGCTCCTACGAGCAGTACTTC.